The clone carrying this TCR beta chain was recorded once. Its antigen is as yet unknown. This sequence may be a read error, since a much larger clone differs from it by one base. Unsorted bulk tissue, roughly 20-33 mg of it, served as the source for co-extraction of RNA and DNA. Chronic HBV infection, untreated so far, was present in the patients. The data are from a study of tumor-infiltrating lymphocytes in primary liver carcinoma. Findings and limits, study-wide: Tumor top-250-clone fractions significantly exceeded those of blood (p = 0.039). Only about 8-25% of top clones appeared in all five tumor regions.

The template, roughly 0.45 ug total RNA, yielded TCR beta cDNA made with a constant-region primer. Modified slightly, ARM-PCR produced TCR beta libraries over three nested multiplex PCR rounds. TRBV1-TRBV30 forward primers paired with a C-beta reverse primer were used in the first two PCR rounds, which ran about 11 cycles each. TCRdb independently ran MiXCR on the multiplex PCR reads; one entry per CDR3 protein. The sample carries approximately 100,000 distinct CDR3 sequences, about two thirds recorded once. The CDR3 sequence is 14 residues long. The germline CDR1 and CDR2 sequences are MNHEY and SVGAGI.

The source of this sequence is an older woman with primary liver carcinoma and hepatitis B virus infection. The V gene is TRBV6-5, the J gene TRBJ2-5, with 9 bases identical to TRBD1. Sequencing was performed on liver tumor tissue from sampling region 2. The subset: tumor region T2, inferior pole. CDR3 residues: CASSGTGGQETHYF. CDR3 DNA: TGTGCCAGCAGTGGCACAGGGGGCCAAGAGACCCACTACTTC.